Listed below are T cell receptor beta chains from one sample, sequenced in a study of cytomegalovirus exposure and HLA in healthy donors. The repertoire was sequenced with immunoSEQ multiplex PCR; TCRdb's copy has only in-frame clones and lacks some. The profile shows more than 200,000 clones, less than 95% of them singletons. The sequencing sample was made of PBMCs. The receptors were gathered from a woman aged 30 to 39 in good health and CMV-seronegative. Each CDR3 is given with its conserved first and last residue.

J	V	CDR3
TRBJ2-1	TRBV4-2	CASSQDAGGPYNEQFF
TRBJ2-2	TRBV2	CASIRSGSYTGELFF
TRBJ2-1	TRBV21-1	CANPRQGYNEQFF
TRBJ2-3	TRBV5-6	CASSPGGLTTDTQYF
TRBJ2-3	TRBV7-9	CASSSMRQPVDTQYF
TRBJ2-3	TRBV18	CASSASTDTQYF
TRBJ2-3	TRBV18	CASSSLAGEMIDTQYF
TRBJ2-3	TRBV27	CASSLGGVPDTQYF
TRBJ2-2	TRBV28	CASSLIGQTSGRVRPGELFF
TRBJ2-7	TRBV7-2	CASSLGLAGVYEQYF
TRBJ2-2	TRBV18	CASSPGPTGELFF
TRBJ2-2	TRBV2	CASKGEGTGELFF
TRBJ2-1	TRBV4-1	CASSQVGLAGAMIYNEQFF
TRBJ2-7	TRBV7-6	CASSFTLSGRVGEQYF
TRBJ2-1	TRBV23-1	CASSQTDRGWHEQFF
TRBJ2-7	TRBV7-2	CASSLAAGPYEQYF
TRBJ2-7	TRBV7-9	CASSLALGAAYEQYF
TRBJ2-7	TRBV28	CASSFSGQTSNEQYF
TRBJ1-2	TRBV27	CASSGTGYGYTF
TRBJ1-1	TRBV19	CASSMGQNTEAFF
TRBJ2-1	TRBV29-1	CSPRPGLAGGGYNEQFF
TRBJ2-7	TRBV7-2	CASSFQASLASYEQYF
TRBJ2-7	TRBV4-1	CASCLGPLNEQYF
TRBJ1-4	TRBV28	CASRPASPTNEKLFF
TRBJ2-2	TRBV30	CASFWGTGELFF
TRBJ2-5	TRBV11-2	CASSLGRGQETQYF
TRBJ2-7	TRBV27	CASSYGTGSEQYF
TRBJ2-7	TRBV5-1	CASSLPVRGEQYF
TRBJ1-5	TRBV28	CASSQQTSNQPQHF